This note documents a single T cell receptor beta chain sequence. Profiled with immunoSEQ multiplex PCR; TCRdb holds only in-frame clones, not every one. The data contain 110,000 to 150,000 clones, roughly 86% of them seen just once; the ten biggest clones take up about 8%. The data belong to a study of blood T cell repertoires in COVID-19. This CDR3 spans 18 amino acids. V was cut by 5 bases and J by 3 bases, with 25 bases left in between. CDR1 SGHTA and CDR2 FQGTGA come from the germline V gene. The rearrangement uses TRBV7-3 and TRBJ2-5, with D possibly matching TRBD1 (7 bases). The sequencing sample was made of peripheral blood. The TCR sequence derives from a woman aged 55-75 years with acute or convalescent COVID-19. The CDR3 DNA is TGTGCCAGCAGCGCGACAGGGAGGACTCGGGCCGGGAAAGAGACCCAGTACTTC. Protein product: CASSATGRTRAGKETQYF.